A selection of T cell receptor beta chains follows, all from one sample in a study of blood T cell repertoires in COVID-19. Assay used: immunoSEQ multiplex PCR; TCRdb lists only in-frame clones, some missing. This sample has some 290,000 clones, with about 86% found just once. Sequencing was carried out using peripheral blood. Receptor source: a woman in her fifties or sixties with active or convalescent COVID-19. The CDR3 runs from the conserved cysteine through the conserved F or W. The order of the fields is D gene, J gene, V gene, clone size, CDR3 DNA, CDR3 protein. The D gene is left open where the match is weak. Clone size is shown for a subset of rows, as once, few, many or a class of expanded clone.

. | TRBJ1-5 | TRBV30 | . | TGTGCCTGGAGTACCCAAGAGAATCAGCCCCAGCATTTT | CAWSTQENQPQHF
TRBD1 | TRBJ2-2 | TRBV6-5 | . | TGTGCCAGCAGGACAGGGACCGGGGAGCTGTTTTTT | CASRTGTGELFF
. | TRBJ1-2 | TRBV6-5 | . | TGTGCCAGCAGTTATATACCAGGGGAGTCTAACTATGGCTACACCTTC | CASSYIPGESNYGYTF
TRBD1 | TRBJ2-7 | TRBV7-9 | many | TGTGCCAGCAGCTTAGCGCCGGCAGGGGGTCCGAGCTCCTACGAGCAGTACTTC | CASSLAPAGGPSSYEQYF
. | TRBJ2-7 | TRBV5-4 | . | TGTGCCAGCAGCTTGTCCCCAGGGGCCTACGAGCAGTACTTC | CASSLSPGAYEQYF
TRBD2 | TRBJ2-3 | TRBV24-1 | . | TGTGCCACCAGTGACGCTAGCGGGGCCAGGGATACGCAGTATTTT | CATSDASGARDTQYF
. | TRBJ2-3 | TRBV12-5 | . | TGTGCTAGTGGACTCACTACAGATACGCAGTATTTT | CASGLTTDTQYF
TRBD1 | TRBJ2-7 | TRBV5-4 | . | TGTGCCAGCCGGAACCAGGGGGTGTACGAGCAGTACTTC | CASRNQGVYEQYF
TRBD2 | TRBJ2-3 | TRBV4-3 | . | TGCGCCAGCAGCCTAACTAGCGGGGTGCCGCAAGATACGCAGTATTTT | CASSLTSGVPQDTQYF
TRBD2 | TRBJ2-7 | TRBV12-3/TRBV12-4 | . | TGTGCCAGCAGTTTAATCGGGGGGGCCGGGACAAACTTC | CASSLIGGAGTNF
TRBD2 | TRBJ2-5 | TRBV28 | . | TGTGCCAGCAGTTTAGGAAGGACTAGCGGGGGGTGGGAGACCCAGTACTTC | CASSLGRTSGGWETQYF